This T cell receptor beta chain was found in a study of identical twins. TCRdb recomputed calls from the 5' RACE reads with MiXCR, one row per CDR3 protein. The profile covers hundreds of thousands of distinct CDR3 sequences, with approximately 6.8% appearing a single time and under 7% taken by the ten largest. The CDR3 length is 15 residues. The V and J ends lost 3 bases and 3 bases, in that order; junction bases with no gene match: 5. Only healthy Caucasians were enrolled as donors. This clonotype occurred many times. The antigen is undetermined. Study-level results: The study reached conclusions through statistical analysis that was cross-sectional, not following the same donors. One should note that invariant MAIT and iNKT cells could partly confound zero-insertion analyses.

The same sample was also used in a study of yellow fever vaccine responses in identical twins.

Sequencing was carried out using CD8+ T cells sorted from blood. The source is a woman aged 18-30 years in good health. This chain links TRBV12-3 or TRBV12-4 with TRBJ1-1, with 9 bases that match TRBD1. DNA of the CDR3: TGTGCCAGCAGTTTGACAGGGGGATGGGACACTGAAGCTTTCTTT. It yields the protein CASSLTGGWDTEAFF.